Each of the 29 T cell receptor beta chains below was sequenced from the same sample in a study of OX40 agonist ivuxolimab in advanced cancers. Some clones are missing from TCRdb's copy, which holds only in-frame ones; the method was immunoSEQ multiplex PCR. The table records around 62,000 clones, about 88% of them present only once. The source was CD4+ or CD8+ T cells sorted from blood, collected in a trial of the OX40 agonist ivuxolimab. Receptors originate from an adult with an advanced solid tumor such as melanoma, head and neck, liver or kidney cancer.

V and J are TRBV5-5 and TRBJ2-4; D gene ambiguous. Germline V gives CDR1 SGHKS, CDR2 YYEKEE (reference sequence). With 2 bases removed from V and 6 bases from J, the gap between germline ends came to 6 bases. CDR3 length: 12 amino acids. Here the CDR3 DNA reads TGTGCCAGCAGCTTAGGTAGAAACATTCAGTACTTC. Translated: CASSLGRNIQYF.

V is TRBV5-1 and J is TRBJ1-2; 9 bases map to TRBD1. The CDR3 loop spans 15 amino acids. Germline V gene data show CDR1 as SGHRS and CDR2 as YFSETQ. V was pared by 5 bases and J by 3 bases, with 8 bases of the junction left unmatched. The CDR3: CASSTGGQGYYGYTF. The CDR3 bases are TGCGCCAGCAGTACTGGAGGACAGGGGTACTATGGCTACACCTTC. Combining the CDR3 with reference TRBV5-1 and TRBJ1-2 gives the whole variable domain KAGVTQTPRYLIKTRGQQVTLSCSPISGHRSVSWYQQTPGQGLQFLFEYFSETQRNKGNFPGRFSGRQFSNSRSEMNVSTLELGDSALYLCASSTGGQGYYGYTFGSGTRLTVV.

V is TRBV6-5 and J is TRBJ2-4; tentatively, D is TRBD2 (6 bases). The CDR3 consists of 14 residues. Germline CDR1 reads MNHEY; CDR2 reads SVGAGI. V dropped 4 bases and J dropped 6 bases, with 13 bases sitting between them. This chain's CDR3 is CASSSGLMRNIQYF. CDR3 bases: TGTGCCAGCAGTTCGGGACTTATGCGAAACATTCAGTACTTC.

The chain carries TRBV11-3 and TRBJ2-1, with D possibly being TRBD2 (5 bases). Germline lookup yields CDR1 SGHNT and CDR2 YENEEA. Deletions cut 1 base from V and 8 bases from J, with 15 bases between. The CDR3 extends over 15 amino acids. The CDR3 protein is CASSLVAREYDEQFF. CDR3 bases: TGTGCCAGCAGCTTAGTAGCGAGGGAATACGATGAGCAGTTCTTC.

This clone was observed once. The V call is TRBV7-9, the J call TRBJ2-7; possibly TRBD1 for D (5 bases). Germline assignment: CDR1 SEHNR and CDR2 FQNEAQ (reference sequence). The ends were cut back, 5 bases at V and 1 base at J, with 9 bases in the middle. This CDR3 region has 13 residues. In nucleotides, the CDR3 is TGTGCCAGCAGCCAGGACACGTCCTACGAGCAGTACTTC. Translation gives CASSQDTSYEQYF. The full variable domain, in which reference TRBV7-9 and TRBJ2-7 provide the parts outside the CDR3, is DTGVSQNPRHKITKRGQNVTFRCDPISEHNRLYWYRQTLGQGPEFLTYFQNEAQLEKSRLLSDRFSAERPKGSFSTLEIQRTEQGDSAMYLCASSQDTSYEQYFGPGTRLTVT.

This chain joins TRBV6-1 and TRBJ1-5; D is possibly TRBD1 (6 bases). V was pared by 2 bases and J by 5 bases, with 10 bases between. Germline V gene sequence: CDR1 MNHNS, CDR2 SASEGT. The CDR3 is made up of 14 amino acids. This chain's CDR3 is CASSEQGSDQPQHF. The CDR3 DNA follows: TGTGCCAGCAGTGAACAGGGGTCCGATCAGCCCCAGCATTTT.

This sequence joins TRBV7-9 and TRBJ2-3; 10 bases line up with TRBD2. The CDR3 length is 16 residues. The V gene's germline CDR1 is SEHNR and CDR2 FQNEAQ (reference sequence). Trimming at V came to 5 bases and at J to 3 bases, leaving 8 bases not matched to a gene. The chain's CDR3 is CASSLLAGVDTDTQYF. The CDR3 region has the DNA TGTGCCAGCAGCCTGCTAGCGGGAGTCGATACAGATACGCAGTATTTT. The full variable domain, with the rest looked up from reference TRBV7-9 and TRBJ2-3, is DTGVSQNPRHKITKRGQNVTFRCDPISEHNRLYWYRQTLGQGPEFLTYFQNEAQLEKSRLLSDRFSAERPKGSFSTLEIQRTEQGDSAMYLCASSLLAGVDTDTQYFGPGTRLTVL.

The chain is built from TRBV28 and TRBJ2-7, with D tentatively TRBD1 (6 bases). CDR1 and CDR2 (germline): MDHEN, SYDVKM. V lost 8 bases and J 3 bases, leaving 11 bases between the germline ends. The CDR3 consists of 12 residues. In nucleotides, the CDR3 is TGTGCCAGCTTCAGGGGTGGCTACGAGCAGTACTTC. This encodes CASFRGGYEQYF.

The chain uses TRBV28 and TRBJ1-2, with 7 bases fitting TRBD1. Germline V CDR1 and CDR2: MDHEN, SYDVKM. V dropped 4 bases and J dropped 4; count of bases not matched to a gene: 9. CDR3 length: 15 residues. DNA of the CDR3: TGTGCCAGCAGTTCAGCAGGGGGGCGTCCCTATGGCTACACCTTC. It is translated as CASSSAGGRPYGYTF.

The V gene is TRBV5-1, the J gene TRBJ1-2, with 9 bases fitting TRBD1. Trimming took 0 bases from V and 8 from J; bases not matched to a gene: 2. Germline lookup yields CDR1 SGHRS and CDR2 YFSETQ. The CDR3 is made up of 13 amino acids. As DNA, the CDR3 is TGCGCCAGCAGCTTGGGGGACAGGGACGGCTACACCTTC. This codes for CASSLGDRDGYTF.

The V gene is TRBV6-1, the J gene TRBJ2-7; the D gene is possibly TRBD1 (6 bases). Germline CDR1 MNHNS, CDR2 SASEGT. Trimming took 6 bases from V and 11 from J, leaving 23 bases between them. CDR3 length: 14 residues. CDR3 sequence: CASSAEPNREKKYF. The CDR3 DNA reads TGTGCCAGCAGCGCCGAACCCAACAGGGAGAAGAAGTACTTC.

The V and J genes are TRBV7-9 and TRBJ1-2; no firm D call. The length of the CDR3 is 13 residues. V gave up 5 bases and J gave up 7 bases, with 14 bases separating them. Germline lookup yields CDR1 SEHNR and CDR2 FQNEAQ (reference sequence). The DNA for the CDR3 is TGTGCCAGCAGCGTAACACTGGGCAGTGGCTACACCTTC. Amino acids: CASSVTLGSGYTF.

The V and J genes are TRBV5-6 and TRBJ2-5; 7 bases are a match to TRBD2. The CDR3 totals 15 residues. V lost 5 bases to trimming and J lost 5 bases; unmatched junction nucleotides: 12. Germline loops: CDR1 SGHDT, CDR2 YYEEEE. Here the CDR3 reads CASSHIARERETQYF. DNA for the CDR3: TGTGCCAGCAGTCATATCGCGCGGGAGAGGGAGACCCAGTACTTC.

The chain combines TRBV7-9 with TRBJ2-1; 7 bases are a match to TRBD1. With V trimmed by 4 bases and J by 4 bases, 10 bases remained unmatched. The CDR3 covers 16 residues. CDR1 and CDR2 (germline): SEHNR, FQNEAQ (reference sequence). This CDR3 is CASSSRAGGLYNEQFF. CDR3 DNA sequence: TGTGCCAGCAGCTCTAGGGCAGGGGGTCTTTACAATGAGCAGTTCTTC.

The chain employs TRBV11-2 and TRBJ1-1, with D perhaps TRBD1 (5 bases). Trimming cost V 0 bases and J 1 base, with 6 bases left between them. Germline V gene data show CDR1 as SGHAT and CDR2 as FQNNGV. This CDR3 has 14 amino acids. CDR3 sequence: CASSLEQANTEAFF. In nucleotides, the CDR3 is TGTGCCAGCAGCTTAGAACAGGCGAACACTGAAGCTTTCTTT.

The rearrangement uses TRBV6-6 and TRBJ2-1, with TRBD2 matching over 9 bases. Germline V CDR1 and CDR2: MNHNY, SVGAGI (reference sequence). There are 12 residues in the CDR3. The J segment lost 8 bases and the V segment lost 8 bases, leaving 4 bases of the junction unmatched. CDR3 amino acids: CASLSSGDEQFF. The CDR3 nucleotides are TGTGCCAGCCTTTCTAGCGGGGATGAGCAGTTCTTC.

This clone came up a few times. This sequence joins TRBV9 and TRBJ2-2; 7 nucleotides line up with TRBD1. The germline V gene encodes CDR1 SGDLS and CDR2 YYNGEE. CDR3 length equals 16 residues. Trimming removed 0 bases from V and 5 bases from J; junction bases left unmatched: 7. The CDR3 region is CASSVGEGAGTGELFF. CDR3 DNA: TGTGCCAGCAGCGTAGGAGAGGGGGCCGGAACCGGGGAGCTGTTTTTT.

In its sample, this clone was seen a few times. The V call is TRBV6-1, the J call TRBJ1-4; a weak D match, TRBD1 (5 bases). Germline V lookup: CDR1 MNHNS, CDR2 SASEGT. The CDR3 is 12 residues long. Trimming stripped 2 bases from V and 11 bases from J, with 9 bases between. CDR3 sequence reads: CASSERTPKLFF. CDR3 in DNA: TGTGCCAGCAGTGAAAGGACACCTAAACTGTTTTTT.

The V gene is TRBV18, the J gene TRBJ2-7, with 8 bases that match TRBD1. The CDR3 loop spans 15 amino acids. The germline CDR1 and CDR2 sequences are KGHSH and LQKENI. J gave up 2 bases and V 3 bases, and 6 bases lay outside the gene matches. This CDR3 reads CASSPKGGQAYEQYF. The CDR3 nucleotides are TGTGCCAGCTCACCCAAAGGGGGACAGGCCTACGAGCAGTACTTC.

The chain employs TRBV7-6 and TRBJ1-4; no clear D gene. Germline values: CDR1 SGHVS, CDR2 FNYEAQ. Trimming took off 5 bases at V and 7 bases at J, with 8 bases between the two ends. This CDR3 is built from 12 residues. The DNA of the CDR3 is TGTGCCAGCAGCCGCCCCGGTGAAAAACTGTTTTTT. Its translation: CASSRPGEKLFF.

V is TRBV4-3 and J is TRBJ2-1; 7 bases line up with TRBD1. CDR1 and CDR2 (germline): LGHNA, YSLEER. After removal of 0 bases from V and 10 bases from J, the junction contained 9 bases not matched to a gene. The CDR3 spans 15 residues. The chain's CDR3 is CASSQDGQVAREQFF. Here the CDR3 DNA reads TGCGCCAGCAGCCAAGATGGACAGGTGGCGCGCGAGCAGTTCTTC.

In this sample, this clone turned up once. The J gene is TRBJ2-7, the V gene TRBV5-6; tentatively, D is TRBD2 (7 bases). This CDR3 has 14 amino acids. CDR1 and CDR2 (germline): SGHDT, YYEEEE. V lost 4 bases and J 7 bases, leaving 18 bases between the germline ends. In DNA, the CDR3 is TGTGCCAGCAGCCGCAGGGGATTAGCGGGTGAGCAGTACTTC. It translates to CASSRRGLAGEQYF.

This chain joins TRBV28 and TRBJ2-5; tentatively, D is TRBD2 (5 bases). Germline CDR1 MDHEN, CDR2 SYDVKM. V dropped 2 bases and J dropped 5 bases, with 15 bases sitting between them. This CDR3 has 15 amino acids. The CDR3 DNA follows: TGTGCCAGCAGTTTACGTAAAGGGCGCGGGGAGACCCAGTACTTC. Protein: CASSLRKGRGETQYF. Filled out from reference TRBV28 and TRBJ2-5, the complete variable domain reads DVKVTQSSRYLVKRTGEKVFLECVQDMDHENMFWYRQDPGLGLRLIYFSYDVKMKEKGDIPEGYSVSREKKERFSLILESASTNQTSMYLCASSLRKGRGETQYFGPGTRLLVL.

The genes are TRBV21-1 and TRBJ2-1; no check of the table's D call, TRBD2, against the DNA was made. TRBV21-1 has pseudogene status. The length of the CDR3 is 14 residues. Here the CDR3 DNA reads TGTGCCAGCAGCAATTCTAGCGGGTACAATGAGCAGTTCTTC. Encoded protein: CASSNSSGYNEQFF.

V and J are TRBV15 and TRBJ2-7, with D tentatively TRBD2 (5 bases). The ends were cut back, 3 bases at V and 5 bases at J, with 14 bases in the middle. Germline V CDR1 and CDR2: LNHNV, YYDKDF (reference sequence). The CDR3 is 14 residues long. The CDR3 loop is CATSSPTGVHEQYF. DNA of the CDR3: TGTGCCACCAGCAGTCCCACCGGGGTCCACGAGCAGTACTTC.

J is TRBJ2-7 and V is TRBV9; D unclear. CDR1 and CDR2 from the germline V gene are SGDLS and YYNGEE. This CDR3 spans 15 amino acids. V was pared by 0 bases and J by 1 base, with 11 bases between. Written as DNA, the CDR3 is TGTGCCAGCAGCGTAGGTGGTATTGAGTCCTACGAGCAGTACTTC. This encodes CASSVGGIESYEQYF. The variable domain in full, completed from reference TRBV9 and TRBJ2-7, reads DSGVTQTPKHLITATGQRVTLRCSPRSGDLSVYWYQQSLDQGLQFLIQYYNGEERAKGNILERFSAQQFPDLHSELNLSSLELGDSALYFCASSVGGIESYEQYFGPGTRLTVT.

This chain links TRBV4-1 with TRBJ2-1, with D uncertain. Germline V gene sequence: CDR1 MGHRA, CDR2 YSYEKL. V lost 0 bases and J lost 1, with 16 bases in between. The CDR3 contains 18 residues. CDR3 loop: CASSQDPETHFSYNEQFF. CDR3 DNA sequence: TGCGCCAGCAGCCAAGATCCCGAGACTCATTTTTCCTACAATGAGCAGTTCTTC.

The J gene is TRBJ2-2, the V gene TRBV27, with 7 bases fitting TRBD1. V shed 3 bases and J 4 bases; nucleotides not matched to a gene: 2. Per the germline V gene, CDR1 is MNHEY and CDR2 is SMNVEV (reference sequence). The CDR3 extends over 14 amino acids. CDR3 DNA: TGTGCCAGCAGTTTGGGACAGAGCACCGGGGAGCTGTTTTTT. Translation gives CASSLGQSTGELFF.

This clone occurred a few times. This sequence joins TRBV14 and TRBJ1-2, with a tentative D call TRBD1 (6 bases). Germline values: CDR1 SGHDN, CDR2 FVKESK. V lost 4 bases to trimming and J lost 4 bases, with 13 bases between them. This CDR3 contains 14 residues. This CDR3 is CASSRATGIYGYTF. The CDR3, as DNA: TGTGCCAGCAGCCGAGCCACAGGGATCTATGGCTACACCTTC.